Following are 23 T cell receptor beta chains from one sample sequenced in a study of tumor and adjacent non-tumor tissue in lung cancer. This sample's RNA came from whole unsorted tissue. TCRbeta libraries were built with three rounds of nested PCR, modified from ARM-PCR. TCRdb re-called the multiplex PCR reads with MiXCR, one entry per CDR3 protein. The sample carries 220,000 or so distinct CDR3 sequences, 70% to 75% recorded once. Sequenced material: lung tumor tissue. The receptors here all came from a man aged 55 to 70 with non-small cell lung cancer.

A remark on this clonotype: The conserved closing phenylalanine or tryptophan is absent in this CDR3, likely reflecting a read error. The DNA is omitted, as the CDR3 cannot be located on it reliably, and the CDR3 follows TCRdb's listing. The chain is built from TRBV6-2 or TRBV6-3 and TRBJ2-3; the table's D call, TRBD2, was not checked against the DNA. A total of 10 residues make up the CDR3, ends included. Per germline, CDR1 MNHEY and CDR2 SVGEGT. The CDR3 is CASSPGLALG.

Regarding this clonotype: A junction boundary mismatches the germline segment, possibly from a read error. The CDR3 region is CASSRTSKREDMQYF. The CDR3 DNA reads TGCGCCAGCTCCCGGACTAGCAAGAGGGAGGATATGCAGTATTTT. The chain links TRBV10-1 to TRBJ2-3, with 8 bases fitting TRBD2. The CDR3 has 15 amino acids. Per germline, CDR1 WNHNN and CDR2 SYGVQD (reference sequence).

A remark on this clonotype: It may be a read error: a sequence one base away is much more abundant. V usage is TRBV29-1 and J usage is TRBJ2-5; 8 nucleotides agree with TRBD1. Per germline, CDR1 SQVTM and CDR2 ANQGSEA. The CDR3 is 13 residues long. Germline trimming cut 2 bases from V and 5 bases from J; bases unmatched to any gene: 4. The CDR3 is CSVEQGAWETQYF. For the CDR3, the DNA is TGCAGCGTTGAACAGGGGGCATGGGAGACCCAGTACTTC.

Regarding this clonotype: This may arise from a read error, as a much more abundant clone is one base away. CDR3 nucleotide sequence: TGTGCCAGCACCAGCCCTAACTCCTACAATGAGCAGTTCTTC. It yields the protein CASTSPNSYNEQFF. The gene calls are TRBV6-1 and TRBJ2-1, with D unclear. The CDR3 covers 14 residues. Between the trimmed V and J ends, which lost 7 bases and 0 bases, there was a span of 10 bases. Germline V gene lookup returns CDR1 MNHNS and CDR2 SASEGT.

As regards this clonotype: One base away lies a much larger clone, so this may be a sequencing read error. The chain uses TRBV20-1 and TRBJ1-4; D unclear. Germline assignment: CDR1 DFQATT and CDR2 SNEGSKA (reference sequence). Trimming pared 4 bases from V and 8 bases from J, leaving 14 bases between. The CDR3 extends over 13 amino acids. The CDR3 sequence is CSAIAGKEEKLFF. The CDR3 DNA follows: TGCAGTGCTATAGCGGGGAAGGAAGAAAAACTGTTTTTT.

On this clonotype: The junction departs from the called germline gene at one end, perhaps through a read error. The rearrangement joins TRBV13 to TRBJ2-7; TRBD2 aligns across 13 bases. Germline V gene data show CDR1 as PRHDT and CDR2 as FYEKMQ (reference sequence). The CDR3 covers 14 residues. The CDR3 protein is CVSSRGLAGEKQYF. In DNA, the CDR3 is TGTGTCAGCAGCCGTGGACTAGCGGGAGAGAAGCAGTACTTC.

This clonotype was recorded at least ten times. V is TRBV12-3 or TRBV12-4 and J is TRBJ1-5; D remains ambiguous. The CDR3 spans 12 residues. Trimming took 4 bases from V and 11 from J, leaving 12 bases between them. CDR3 nucleotide sequence: TGTGCCAGCAGTTCACGACAAGGGTCCCAGCATTTT. Amino acid sequence: CASSSRQGSQHF.

On this clonotype itself: The junction departs from germline at one end; a sequencing error may be responsible. The V and J genes are TRBV28 and TRBJ1-1; D possibly corresponds to TRBD1 (5 bases). This CDR3 contains 14 residues. CDR1 and CDR2 (germline): MDHEN, SYDVKM. In DNA, the CDR3 is TGTGCCAGCAGTCCCCCGGACAAGGTCGGTGAAGTTTTCTTT. It encodes CASSPPDKVGEVFF.

As concerns this clonotype: Germline is not matched at one junction end, which may reflect a read error. This CDR3 is CDSSLRWGGEKLFF. The DNA of the CDR3 is TGTGACAGCAGTTTACGGTGGGGCGGTGAAAAACTGTTCTTT. The chain carries TRBV12-3 or TRBV12-4 and TRBJ1-4; TRBD1 might be the D (5 bases). The CDR3 runs to 14 residues.

Note on this clonotype: This CDR3 is missing its conserved last phenylalanine or tryptophan, likely due to a read error. This sequence joins TRBV7-2 and TRBJ2-3; no definite D call. V gave up 5 bases and J gave up 2 bases, with 5 bases separating them. Germline loops: CDR1 SGHTA, CDR2 FQGNSA. The CDR3 spans 12 residues. The CDR3 reads CASSITTDTQYL. The CDR3 coding sequence is TGTGCCAGCAGCATAACCACAGATACGCAGTATCTT.

V usage is TRBV6-2 or TRBV6-3 and J usage is TRBJ2-1; TRBD2 matches at 11 bases. V was clipped by 8 bases and J by 9 bases; unmatched bases: 9. CDR1 and CDR2 from the germline V gene are MNHEY and SVGEGT. The CDR3 is made up of 14 amino acids. CDR3 nucleotides: TGTGCCAGCGCAACTAGCGGGAGCCGCATTGAGCAGTTCTTC. This encodes CASATSGSRIEQFF.

Concerning this clonotype: One end of the junction is discordant with germline, which a read error may explain. The rearrangement uses TRBV6-2 or TRBV6-3 and TRBJ2-7; TRBD2 matches 11 bases. Germline loops: CDR1 MNHEY, CDR2 SVGEGT. This CDR3 region has 17 residues. Here the CDR3 DNA reads TGTGCCAGCAGTTACTCGGAGCTAGCGGGGGGAGCCTACGCGCAGAACTTC. It codes for CASSYSELAGGAYAQNF.

Worth noting for this clonotype: Germline is not matched at one junction end, which may reflect a read error. The rearrangement uses TRBV5-4 and TRBJ2-2; TRBD2 agrees at 8 bases. This CDR3 contains 15 residues. Germline lookup yields CDR1 SGHNT and CDR2 YYREEE (reference sequence). CDR3 bases: TGTGCCAGCAGCTCAGCGGGAGAGAGGACCGCGGAGCTGTTTTTT. Translated: CASSSAGERTAELFF.

About this clonotype itself: With a much larger clone just one base away, this may be a read error. The chain employs TRBV11-3 and TRBJ1-1, with 8 bases lining up with TRBD1. CDR3 length: 16 residues. Germline V gene sequence: CDR1 SGHNT, CDR2 YENEEA. The CDR3 DNA reads as TGTGTCAGCAGCTTAGGCCGGGACAGGCTGGGCTACCAAGCTTTCTTT. Protein sequence: CVSSLGRDRLGYQAFF.

Regarding this clonotype: An end of the junction does not agree with germline; a read error may underlie this. The chain recombines TRBV12-3 or TRBV12-4 with TRBJ2-3; no firm D call. The CDR3 is 13 residues long. CDR3 nucleotides: TGTGTCAGCAGTTATTACCCGGCAGATACGCAGTATTTT. It translates to CVSSYYPADTQYF.

This clonotype occurred once. In this CDR3 the conserved last residue, phenylalanine or tryptophan, is missing, so a read error is likely. The chain is built from TRBV20-1 and TRBJ2-7; 13 bases are a match to TRBD2. Germline CDR1 DFQATT, CDR2 SNEGSKA (reference sequence). CDR3 length: 16 amino acids. The CDR3, as DNA: TGCAGCGCTAGAGACGGGACTAGCGGGACGAACTACGAGCAGTACTCC. Residues: CSARDGTSGTNYEQYS.

To note about this clonotype: A much larger clone is a single base away; this may be a read error. Lacking the conserved final phenylalanine or tryptophan, this CDR3 likely reflects a read error. V gene TRBV29-1 combines with J gene TRBJ1-1, with D hard to call. The CDR3 totals 11 residues. V was pared by 3 bases and J by 8 bases, with 10 bases between. Germline V gene lookup returns CDR1 SQVTM and CDR2 ANQGSEA. CDR3 in amino acids: CSVDGTSEAFS. CDR3 DNA: TGCAGCGTTGATGGTACCTCCGAAGCTTTCTCT.

Remarks on this clonotype: Relative to the germline gene, one junction end is altered; a read error may explain this. Here the CDR3 DNA reads TGTGCAAGCAGAGTAGCGGGAGCAACAGATACGCAGTATTTT. Amino acids: CASRVAGATDTQYF. This rearrangement joins TRBV12-3 or TRBV12-4 to TRBJ2-3, with TRBD2 identical over 9 bases. This CDR3 is built from 14 residues.

With regard to this clonotype: A clone one base away is much larger, so this may be a read error. The chain employs TRBV6-8 and TRBJ2-7, with 9 bases matching TRBD1. This CDR3 comprises 14 residues. Looked up from germline, CDR1 is MNHGY and CDR2 is SAAAGT. CDR3 residues: CPSTPRDRVYEQYF. The CDR3 DNA sequence: TGTCCCAGCACCCCGAGGGACAGGGTCTACGAGCAGTACTTC.

In the case of this clonotype: Being one base from a much bigger clone, this may be a read error. This chain uses TRBV20-1 with TRBJ2-7, with 10 bases that match TRBD1. Germline loops: CDR1 DFQATT, CDR2 SNEGSKA (reference sequence). This CDR3 is built from 13 residues. The CDR3 region is CIAPGTGVVEQYF. The CDR3, as DNA: TGCATTGCACCTGGGACAGGGGTGGTCGAGCAGTACTTC.

Of note for this clonotype: This may be a read error, as it is one base from a much larger clone. The V and J genes are TRBV12-3 or TRBV12-4 and TRBJ2-3; unclear D gene. This CDR3 region has 15 residues. The V and J ends lost 11 bases and 2 bases respectively, with 20 bases between them. This chain's CDR3 is CAGTSWNSPTDTQYF. The CDR3 DNA is TGTGCCGGCACCTCTTGGAATAGCCCCACAGATACGCAGTATTTT.

In this sample, this clonotype turned up many times. The rearrangement uses TRBV6-2 or TRBV6-3 and TRBJ2-1, with TRBD2 matching over 10 bases. The length of the CDR3 is 19 residues. The trim removed 3 bases at V and 7 bases at J, leaving 18 bases unmatched. The germline CDR1 and CDR2 sequences are MNHEY and SVGEGT. The CDR3 protein is CASSYHSSGAGGPLNEQFF. The DNA of the CDR3 is TGTGCCAGCAGTTATCACTCGAGCGGAGCGGGAGGGCCCCTGAATGAGCAGTTCTTC.

This clonotype was detected ten times or more. This chain connects TRBV11-2 to TRBJ2-5; D is possibly TRBD1 (6 bases). V lost 6 bases and J lost 1, with 18 bases in between. In germline, CDR1 is SGHAT, CDR2 FQNNGV. The CDR3 runs to 16 residues. Here the CDR3 DNA reads TGTGCCAGCAGTCCCACCCCCCGACAGGCCCAAGAGACCCAGTACTTC. As protein: CASSPTPRQAQETQYF.